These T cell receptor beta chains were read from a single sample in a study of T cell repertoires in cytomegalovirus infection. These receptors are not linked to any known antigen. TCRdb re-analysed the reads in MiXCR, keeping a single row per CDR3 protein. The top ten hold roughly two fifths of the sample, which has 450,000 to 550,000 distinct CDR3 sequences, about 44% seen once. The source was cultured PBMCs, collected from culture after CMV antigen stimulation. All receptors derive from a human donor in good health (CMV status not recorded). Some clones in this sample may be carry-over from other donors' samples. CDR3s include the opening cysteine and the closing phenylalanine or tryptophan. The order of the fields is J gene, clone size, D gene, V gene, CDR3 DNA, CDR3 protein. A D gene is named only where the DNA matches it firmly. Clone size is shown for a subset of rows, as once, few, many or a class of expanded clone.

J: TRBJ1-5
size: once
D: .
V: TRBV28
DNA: TGTGCCAGCAACAGAGGGACCTCTCAGCCCCAGCATTTT
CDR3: CASNRGTSQPQHF

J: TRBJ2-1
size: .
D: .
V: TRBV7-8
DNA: TGTGCCAGCAGCTCCGGCCCGACGGGGATGGAATTCAATGAGCAGTTCTTC
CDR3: CASSSGPTGMEFNEQFF

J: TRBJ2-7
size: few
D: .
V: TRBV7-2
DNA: TGTGCCAGCAGCCCCCGGGTTAGGCTCTCCTACGAGCAGTACTTC
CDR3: CASSPRVRLSYEQYF

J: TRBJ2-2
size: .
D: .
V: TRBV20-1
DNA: TGCAGTGCTGTGTGGGGATCGAACACCGGGGAGCTGTTTTTT
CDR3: CSAVWGSNTGELFF

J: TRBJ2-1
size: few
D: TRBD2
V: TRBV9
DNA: TGTGCCAGCAGCGTAGTGAGCGGGACTTCTTACAATGAGCAGTTCTTC
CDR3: CASSVVSGTSYNEQFF

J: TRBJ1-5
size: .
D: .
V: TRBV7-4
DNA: TGTGCCAGCAGCCGGGACGGGGGCAATCAGCCCCAGCATTTT
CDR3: CASSRDGGNQPQHF

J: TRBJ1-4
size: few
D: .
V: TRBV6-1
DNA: TGTGCCAGCACGTTCCGCGGGCGGCTGTTTTTT
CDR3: CASTFRGRLFF

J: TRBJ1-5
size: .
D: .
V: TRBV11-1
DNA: TGTGCCAGCAGCGGGGGGATTCACGATCAGCCCCAGCATTTT
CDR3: CASSGGIHDQPQHF

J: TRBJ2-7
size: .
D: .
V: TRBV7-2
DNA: TGTGCCAGCGGCCCCCCAAAAGTCTACGAGCAGTACTTC
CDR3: CASGPPKVYEQYF

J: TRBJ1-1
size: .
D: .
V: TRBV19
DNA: TGTGCCAGTAGTAACGGAGCGAACACTGAAGCTTTCTTT
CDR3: CASSNGANTEAFF

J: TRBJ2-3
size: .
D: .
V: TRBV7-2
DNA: TGTGCCAGCAGCCCCCGGGACAAAGGATCAGATACGCAGTATTTT
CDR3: CASSPRDKGSDTQYF

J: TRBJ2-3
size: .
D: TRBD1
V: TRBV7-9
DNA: TGTGCCAGCCGGGCAACACAGGGGGCCTCAGATACGCAGTATTTT
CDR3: CASRATQGASDTQYF

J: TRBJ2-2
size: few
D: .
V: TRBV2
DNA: TGTGCCAGCAGTGTACAACAAAACACCGGGGAGCTGTTTTTT
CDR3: CASSVQQNTGELFF

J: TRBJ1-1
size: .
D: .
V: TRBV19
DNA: TGTGCCAGTACAGGGAATCGGTACACTGAAGCTTTCTTT
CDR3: CASTGNRYTEAFF

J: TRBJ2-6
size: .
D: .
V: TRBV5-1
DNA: TGCGCCAGCAGCCCGGGGTCATTCGGGGCCAACGTCCTGACTTTC
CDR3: CASSPGSFGANVLTF